This T cell receptor (beta chain) was observed in a study of beta chain features in type 1 diabetes. In germline, CDR1 is SEHNR, CDR2 FQNEAQ (reference sequence). This CDR3 region has 14 residues. The germline V and J ends were trimmed by 2 bases and 10 bases, with 17 bases remaining between them. A single heparinised draw of about 100 mL on average was taken per donor. This clone was seen a handful of times. The authors reverse transcribed all of the isolated RNA, so sequencing captured expressed TCRB transcripts. Naive, central memory and regulatory T cell samples averaged about 3.57 million reads. Assay: immunoSEQ multiplex PCR; the TCRdb copy retains only in-frame clones and omits some. This sample yields 350,000 to 400,000 clones, of which about 15% are seen a single time; roughly 0.019% belongs to the top ten.

The chain has TRBV7-9 and TRBJ1-1; the D gene is possibly TRBD1 (5 bases). This clonotype was obtained from a woman younger than 35 in good health. The source material was naive CD4+ T cells from blood. As DNA, the CDR3 is TGTGCCAGCAGCTTAACCATTTTGGAGGGGACAGCTTTCTTT. It encodes CASSLTILEGTAFF. The entire variable domain, with the rest obtained from reference TRBV7-9 and TRBJ1-1, is as follows: DTGVSQNPRHKITKRGQNVTFRCDPISEHNRLYWYRQTLGQGPEFLTYFQNEAQLEKSRLLSDRFSAERPKGSFSTLEIQRTEQGDSAMYLCASSLTILEGTAFFGQGTRLTVV.